This TCR beta chain was profiled in a study of blood T cell repertoires in COVID-19. Looking at the study overall: There were acute and convalescent COVID-19 samples, and they came from the United States, Italy and Spain. PBMCs, B-cell-depleted T cells, or T cells were the source of the cDNA or gDNA that made up the material.

In the authors' workflow: Reference gene primers were amplified, and this amplification served to estimate nucleated cell counts. Clones were sequenced by immunoSEQ multiplex PCR, and TCRdb holds only the in-frame ones, with some missing. V and J calls plus clone size are reproduced from that table; the DNA served to infer D and trimming. Of more than 100,000 clones listed, 84% are singletons. This clone has just a few counts. V shed 8 bases, J shed 5 bases, and the junction held 4 bases outside the gene matches. Germline V gene sequence: CDR1 SGDLS, CDR2 YYNGEE. This CDR3 is 14 amino acids long. The source is a young woman who had recovered from COVID-19. The chain recombines TRBV9 with TRBJ2-2; 12 bases fit TRBD2. Sample: peripheral blood. CDR3: CASGLAGITGELFF. The CDR3 DNA reads as TGTGCCAGTGGACTAGCGGGGATTACCGGGGAGCTGTTTTTT.